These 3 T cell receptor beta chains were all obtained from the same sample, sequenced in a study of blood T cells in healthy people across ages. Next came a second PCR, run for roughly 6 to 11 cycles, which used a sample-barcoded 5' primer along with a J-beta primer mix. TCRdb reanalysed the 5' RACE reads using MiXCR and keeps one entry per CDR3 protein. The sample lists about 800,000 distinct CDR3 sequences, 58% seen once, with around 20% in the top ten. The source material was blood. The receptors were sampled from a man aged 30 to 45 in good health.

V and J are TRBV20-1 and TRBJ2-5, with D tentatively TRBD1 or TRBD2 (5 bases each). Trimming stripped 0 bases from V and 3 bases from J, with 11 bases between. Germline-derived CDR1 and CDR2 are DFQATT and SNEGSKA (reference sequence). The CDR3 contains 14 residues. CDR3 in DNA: TGCAGTGCTAGAGAAGGGGACCACAAAGAGACCCAGTACTTC. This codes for CSAREGDHKETQYF.

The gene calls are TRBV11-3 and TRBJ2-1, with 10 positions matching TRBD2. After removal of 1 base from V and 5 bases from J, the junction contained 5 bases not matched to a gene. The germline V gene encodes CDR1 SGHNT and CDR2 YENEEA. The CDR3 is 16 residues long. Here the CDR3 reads CASSLGASGSHNEQFF. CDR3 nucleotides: TGTGCCAGCAGCTTAGGCGCTAGCGGGAGCCACAATGAGCAGTTCTTC. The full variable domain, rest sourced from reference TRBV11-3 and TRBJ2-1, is EAGVVQSPRYKIIEKKQPVAFWCNPISGHNTLYWYLQNLGQGPELLIRYENEEAVDDSQLPKDRFSAERLKGVDSTLKIQPAELGDSAVYLCASSLGASGSHNEQFFGPGTRLTVL.

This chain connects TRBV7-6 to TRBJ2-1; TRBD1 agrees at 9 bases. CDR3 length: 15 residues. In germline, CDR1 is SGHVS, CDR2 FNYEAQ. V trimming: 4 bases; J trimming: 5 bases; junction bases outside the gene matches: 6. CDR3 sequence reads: CASSSTGGLHNEQFF. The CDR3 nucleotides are TGTGCCAGCAGCTCGACAGGGGGTTTACACAATGAGCAGTTCTTC.